Below are 4 T cell receptor beta chains sequenced from a single sample in a study of blood T cell repertoires in COVID-19. The assay was immunoSEQ multiplex PCR, and TCRdb's table has in-frame clones only and misses some. This table holds 250,000 to 400,000 clones, approximately 91% found once. Source material: PBMCs or T cells enriched from blood (not recorded which). The receptor set was obtained from a man aged 60 to 75 who had recovered from COVID-19.

The chain combines TRBV6-5 with TRBJ2-6; D perhaps matches TRBD1 (5 bases). Trimming cost V 5 bases and J 0 bases, with 8 bases left between them. This CDR3 contains 15 residues. Looked up from germline, CDR1 is MNHEY and CDR2 is SVGAGI. CDR3 loop: CASSNQGSGANVLTF. DNA for the CDR3: TGTGCCAGCAGTAACCAGGGCTCTGGGGCCAACGTCCTGACTTTC.

As regards this clone: The junction differs from germline at one of its ends, possibly a read error. The chain uses TRBV7-3 and TRBJ2-7, with 7 bases aligning to TRBD1. Germline V lookup: CDR1 SGHTA, CDR2 FQGTGA. The CDR3 contains 15 residues. CDR3 in amino acids: CASSLTGQVSYEQYF. The CDR3 bases are TGTGCCAGCAGCCTAACCGGACAGGTCTCCTACGAGCAGTACTTC.

The V and J genes are TRBV30 and TRBJ2-1, with TRBD2 identical over 14 bases. The CDR3 sequence is 16 residues long. The junction had 10 bases not matched to a gene; V was cut back by 4 bases and J by 8 bases. The germline CDR1 and CDR2 sequences are GTSNPN and SVGIG (reference sequence). The CDR3 bases are TGTGCCTGGACTAGACTAGCGGGAGGGGGGTTGCATGAGCAGTTCTTC. Translated, it gives CAWTRLAGGGLHEQFF.

The chain has TRBV18 and TRBJ2-2; D is possibly TRBD1 (6 bases). Trimming shortened V by 1 base and J by 1 base, and 7 bases separated the two germline ends. Germline CDR1 and CDR2: KGHSH and LQKENI. CDR3 length: 15 residues. CDR3 coding DNA: TGTGCCAGCTCACCACGGGGACAGAACACCGGGGAGCTGTTTTTT. This encodes CASSPRGQNTGELFF.